A selection of T cell receptor beta chains follows, all from one sample in a study of T cells after yellow fever vaccination. TCRdb reprocessed the 5' RACE reads with MiXCR, giving one entry per CDR3 protein. The table records tens of thousands of distinct CDR3 sequences, over 7.5% of them present only once. Sequenced here: CD8+ T cells sorted from PBMCs, sampled on the day of the yellow fever booster vaccination. The receptors were sampled from a man aged 30 to 45 who received the YFV17D yellow fever vaccine. Both conserved end residues are part of each CDR3. A D gene is named only where the DNA matches it firmly. Size tells how often a clone was seen (once, few, many) or the class of an expanded clone, and some rows leave it out.

V: TRBV5-1
J: TRBJ2-1
size: few
D: TRBD1
CDR3: CASSPWGQTDNEQFF
DNA: TGCGCCAGCAGCCCGTGGGGACAGACTGACAATGAGCAGTTCTTC

V: TRBV3-1
J: TRBJ2-7
size: NA
D: TRBD2
CDR3: CASSQRLAGVEQYF
DNA: TGTGCCAGCAGCCAGAGACTAGCGGGTGTCGAGCAGTACTTC

V: TRBV4-3
J: TRBJ2-2
size: few
D: NA
CDR3: CASSQDRDRNTGELFF
DNA: TGCGCCAGCAGCCAAGACCGGGACCGGAACACCGGGGAGCTGTTTTTT

V: TRBV6-1
J: TRBJ2-1
size: NA
D: NA
CDR3: CASSPISFDNEQFF
DNA: TGTGCCAGCAGCCCGATTTCATTTGACAATGAGCAGTTCTTC

V: TRBV5-1
J: TRBJ2-1
size: few
D: NA
CDR3: CASSPEGSGYNEQFF
DNA: TGCGCCAGCAGCCCGGAGGGTAGCGGATACAATGAGCAGTTCTTC

V: TRBV9
J: TRBJ2-2
size: NA
D: NA
CDR3: CASSRYGPGELFF
DNA: TGTGCCAGCTCTAGGTATGGTCCCGGGGAGCTGTTTTTT

V: TRBV29-1
J: TRBJ2-7
size: NA
D: TRBD2
CDR3: CSVVGGGSYEQYF
DNA: TGCAGCGTTGTTGGCGGGGGATCCTACGAGCAGTACTTC

V: TRBV20-1
J: TRBJ1-2
size: few
D: TRBD1
CDR3: CSAWDRDKNYGYTF
DNA: TGCAGTGCTTGGGACAGGGATAAAAACTATGGCTACACCTTC

V: TRBV10-3
J: TRBJ1-3
size: NA
D: NA
CDR3: CAISPDPADSGNTIYF
DNA: TGTGCCATCAGTCCAGATCCGGCCGACTCTGGAAACACCATATATTTT

V: TRBV7-8
J: TRBJ2-7
size: few
D: NA
CDR3: CASFEGPYEQYF
DNA: TGTGCCAGCTTCGAGGGTCCCTACGAGCAGTACTTC

V: TRBV27
J: TRBJ2-3
size: many
D: TRBD2
CDR3: CASRGGVSSDTQYF
DNA: TGTGCCAGCAGGGGAGGGGTGTCGTCAGATACGCAGTATTTT

V: TRBV7-9
J: TRBJ2-6
size: few
D: NA
CDR3: CASSRTLNSGANVLTF
DNA: TGTGCCAGCAGCCGAACACTAAACTCTGGGGCCAACGTCCTGACTTTC

V: TRBV19
J: TRBJ1-1
size: few
D: TRBD1
CDR3: CASSGDRGGTEAFF
DNA: TGTGCCAGTAGTGGAGACAGGGGCGGCACTGAAGCTTTCTTT

V: TRBV6-5
J: TRBJ2-7
size: NA
D: NA
CDR3: CASSYEGVRYEQYF
DNA: TGTGCCAGCAGTTATGAAGGGGTACGGTACGAGCAGTACTTC

V: TRBV4-3
J: TRBJ2-2
size: NA
D: NA
CDR3: CASSRWRATGELFF
DNA: TGCGCCAGCAGCCGCTGGAGGGCCACCGGGGAGCTGTTTTTT

V: TRBV7-9
J: TRBJ2-3
size: NA
D: NA
CDR3: CASSLGIDTQYF
DNA: TGTGCCAGCAGCCTTGGGATCGATACGCAGTATTTT

V: TRBV4-3
J: TRBJ1-1
size: NA
D: TRBD1
CDR3: CASSLRLQGPGTEAFF
DNA: TGCGCCAGCAGCCTGAGACTACAGGGGCCGGGCACTGAAGCTTTCTTT

V: TRBV27
J: TRBJ2-5
size: many
D: TRBD2
CDR3: CASSYTSGSVRETQYF
DNA: TGTGCCAGCAGTTATACTAGCGGGAGTGTCCGAGAGACCCAGTACTTC

V: TRBV29-1
J: TRBJ2-7
size: NA
D: NA
CDR3: CSVEGESYEQYF
DNA: TGCAGCGTTGAAGGAGAGAGCTACGAGCAGTACTTC

V: TRBV14
J: TRBJ2-5
size: NA
D: NA
CDR3: CASNQALQGGETQYF
DNA: TGTGCCAGCAACCAAGCTTTACAGGGAGGGGAGACCCAGTACTTC

V: TRBV12-3/TRBV12-4
J: TRBJ2-4
size: few
D: TRBD1
CDR3: CASSSPEDRLIQYF
DNA: TGTGCCAGCAGTTCCCCCGAGGACAGGTTAATTCAGTACTTC

V: TRBV9
J: TRBJ2-3
size: NA
D: TRBD2
CDR3: CASSVAGGTSRDTQYF
DNA: TGTGCCAGCAGCGTAGCTGGAGGGACTAGCAGAGATACGCAGTATTTT

V: TRBV12-3/TRBV12-4
J: TRBJ2-1
size: many
D: TRBD2
CDR3: CASSLTSEDEQFF
DNA: TGTGCCAGCAGTTTGACTAGCGAGGATGAGCAGTTCTTC

V: TRBV4-3
J: TRBJ2-1
size: NA
D: NA
CDR3: CASSLGVVTYNEQFF
DNA: TGCGCCAGCAGCCTAGGCGTCGTGACCTACAATGAGCAGTTCTTC

V: TRBV7-9
J: TRBJ1-1
size: few
D: NA
CDR3: CASRPGAEAFF
DNA: TGTGCCAGCAGGCCGGGGGCTGAAGCTTTCTTT

V: TRBV19
J: TRBJ2-7
size: NA
D: NA
CDR3: CASSIVDNYEQYF
DNA: TGTGCCAGTAGTATCGTGGACAACTACGAGCAGTACTTC

V: TRBV18
J: TRBJ2-1
size: NA
D: TRBD2
CDR3: CASSENLAGGPHYNEQFF
DNA: TGTGCCAGCTCAGAAAACTTAGCGGGAGGGCCCCACTACAATGAGCAGTTCTTC

V: TRBV6-5
J: TRBJ1-5
size: NA
D: NA
CDR3: CASRPSDISNQPQHF
DNA: TGTGCCAGCAGACCGTCGGACATTAGCAATCAGCCCCAGCATTTT